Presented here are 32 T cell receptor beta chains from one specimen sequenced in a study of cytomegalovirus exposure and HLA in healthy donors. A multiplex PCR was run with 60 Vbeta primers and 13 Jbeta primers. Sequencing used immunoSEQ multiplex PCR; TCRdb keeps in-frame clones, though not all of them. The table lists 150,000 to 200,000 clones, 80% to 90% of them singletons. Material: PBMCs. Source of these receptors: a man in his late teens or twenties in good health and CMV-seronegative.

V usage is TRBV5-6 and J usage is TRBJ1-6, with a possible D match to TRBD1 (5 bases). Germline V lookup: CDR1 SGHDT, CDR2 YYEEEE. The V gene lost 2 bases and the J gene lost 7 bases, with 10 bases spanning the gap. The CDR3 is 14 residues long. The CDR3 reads CASSFQGGNSPLHF. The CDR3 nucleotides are TGTGCCAGCAGCTTTCAGGGAGGGAATTCACCCCTCCACTTT. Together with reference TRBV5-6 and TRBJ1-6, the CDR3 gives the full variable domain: DAGVTQSPTHLIKTRGQQVTLRCSPKSGHDTVSWYQQALGQGPQFIFQYYEEEERQRGNFPDRFSGHQFPNYSSELNVNALLLGDSALYLCASSFQGGNSPLHFGNGTRLTVT.

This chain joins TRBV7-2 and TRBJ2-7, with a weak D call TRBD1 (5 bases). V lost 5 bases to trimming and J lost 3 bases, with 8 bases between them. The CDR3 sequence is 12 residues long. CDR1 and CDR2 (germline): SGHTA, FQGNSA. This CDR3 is CASSAQGYEQYF. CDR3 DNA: TGTGCCAGCAGCGCTCAGGGCTACGAGCAGTACTTC.

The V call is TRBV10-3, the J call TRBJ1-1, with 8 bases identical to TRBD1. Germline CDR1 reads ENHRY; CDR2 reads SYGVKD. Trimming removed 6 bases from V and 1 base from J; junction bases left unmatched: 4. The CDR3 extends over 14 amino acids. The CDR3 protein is CAISNRGKNTEAFF. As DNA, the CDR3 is TGTGCCATCAGCAACAGGGGGAAGAACACTGAAGCTTTCTTT.

The CDR3 here is CASRPRGNTEAFF. The DNA for the CDR3 is TGTGCCAGCAGACCTAGGGGGAACACTGAAGCTTTCTTT. The chain carries TRBV13 and TRBJ1-1; a possible D gene is TRBD1 (5 bases). V lost 6 bases, J lost 1 base, and 9 bases lay in between. This CDR3 is 13 amino acids long. Looked up from germline, CDR1 is PRHDT and CDR2 is FYEKMQ (reference sequence).

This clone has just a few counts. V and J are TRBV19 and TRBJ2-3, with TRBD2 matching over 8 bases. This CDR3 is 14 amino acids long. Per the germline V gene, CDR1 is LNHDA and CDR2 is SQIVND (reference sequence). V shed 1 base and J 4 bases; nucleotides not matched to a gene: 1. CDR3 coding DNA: TGTGCCAGTAGTATAGCGGGAGGGTCAGATACGCAGTATTTT. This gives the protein CASSIAGGSDTQYF.

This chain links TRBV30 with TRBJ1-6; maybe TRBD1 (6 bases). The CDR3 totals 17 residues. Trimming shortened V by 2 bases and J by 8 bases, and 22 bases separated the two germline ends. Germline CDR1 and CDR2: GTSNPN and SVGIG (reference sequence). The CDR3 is CAWSPGGGAWVDSPLHF. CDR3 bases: TGTGCCTGGAGTCCAGGCGGGGGGGCTTGGGTGGATTCACCCCTCCACTTT. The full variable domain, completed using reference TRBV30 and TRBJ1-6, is SQTIHQWPATLVQPVGSPLSLECTVEGTSNPNLYWYRQAAGRGLQLLFYSVGIGQISSEVPQNLSASRPQDRQFILSSKKLLLSDSGFYLCAWSPGGGAWVDSPLHFGNGTRLTVT.

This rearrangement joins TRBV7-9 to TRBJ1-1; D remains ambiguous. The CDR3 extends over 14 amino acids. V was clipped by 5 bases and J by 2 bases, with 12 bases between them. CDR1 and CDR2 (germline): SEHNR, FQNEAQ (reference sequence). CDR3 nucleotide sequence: TGTGCCAGCAGCCCGAACAAACGCAACACTGAAGCTTTCTTT. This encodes CASSPNKRNTEAFF.

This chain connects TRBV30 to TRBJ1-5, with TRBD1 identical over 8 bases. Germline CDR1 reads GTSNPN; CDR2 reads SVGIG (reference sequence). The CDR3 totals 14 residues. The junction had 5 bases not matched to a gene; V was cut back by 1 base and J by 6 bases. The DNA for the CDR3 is TGTGCCTGGAGTGCAGGGGGCTTGGTTCAGCCCCAGCATTTT. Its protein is CAWSAGGLVQPQHF.

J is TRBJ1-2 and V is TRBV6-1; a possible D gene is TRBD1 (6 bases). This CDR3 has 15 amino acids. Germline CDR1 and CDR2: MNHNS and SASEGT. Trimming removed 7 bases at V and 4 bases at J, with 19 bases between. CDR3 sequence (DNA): TGTGCCAGCAACGGACAGCCTTTAAGCGGCTATGGCTACACCTTC. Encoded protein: CASNGQPLSGYGYTF.

CDR3 coding DNA: TGTGCCAGCAGTGGAACTAGCGGCTCCTACAATGAGCAGTTCTTC. Protein sequence: CASSGTSGSYNEQFF. This chain connects TRBV6-1 to TRBJ2-1; 8 bases are a match to TRBD2. The CDR3 loop spans 15 amino acids. The germline V gene encodes CDR1 MNHNS and CDR2 SASEGT. V was pared by 4 bases and J by 0 bases, with 2 bases of the junction left unmatched.

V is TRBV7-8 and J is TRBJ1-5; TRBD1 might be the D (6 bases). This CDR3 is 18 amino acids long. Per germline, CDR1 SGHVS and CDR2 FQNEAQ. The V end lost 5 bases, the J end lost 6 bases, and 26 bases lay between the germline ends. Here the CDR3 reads CASSLRGGRAGSSQPQHF. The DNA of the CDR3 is TGTGCCAGCAGCCTTAGGGGGGGCAGGGCTGGAAGTAGTCAGCCCCAGCATTTT.

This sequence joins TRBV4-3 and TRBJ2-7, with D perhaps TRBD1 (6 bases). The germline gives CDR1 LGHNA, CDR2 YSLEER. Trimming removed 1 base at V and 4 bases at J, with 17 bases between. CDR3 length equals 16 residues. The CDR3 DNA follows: TGCGCCAGCAGCCAAGGGCTGGGGGCGGAAGGATACGAGCAGTACTTC. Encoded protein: CASSQGLGAEGYEQYF.

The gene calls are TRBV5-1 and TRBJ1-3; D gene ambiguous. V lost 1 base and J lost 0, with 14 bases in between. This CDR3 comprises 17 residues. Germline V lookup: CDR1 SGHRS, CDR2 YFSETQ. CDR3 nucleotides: TGCGCCAGCAGCTTGAACGAGGGTGGGCTCTCTGGAAACACCATATATTTT. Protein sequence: CASSLNEGGLSGNTIYF.

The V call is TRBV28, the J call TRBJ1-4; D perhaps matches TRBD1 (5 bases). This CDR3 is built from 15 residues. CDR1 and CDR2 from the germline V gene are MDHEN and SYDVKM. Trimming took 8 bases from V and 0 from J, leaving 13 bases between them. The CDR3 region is CASCGGGTTNEKLFF. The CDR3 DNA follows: TGTGCCAGCTGCGGGGGGGGGACAACTAATGAAAAACTGTTTTTT.

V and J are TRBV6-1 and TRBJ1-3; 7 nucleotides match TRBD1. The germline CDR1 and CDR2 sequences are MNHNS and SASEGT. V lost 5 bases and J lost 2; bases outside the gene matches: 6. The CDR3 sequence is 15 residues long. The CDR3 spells CASSFDRVAGNTIYF. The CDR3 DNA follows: TGTGCCAGCAGTTTCGACAGGGTGGCTGGAAACACCATATATTTT.

The CDR3 sequence is CSVDRGEKQYF. The CDR3 bases are TGCAGCGTTGACAGGGGGGAGAAGCAGTATTTT. This chain joins TRBV29-1 and TRBJ2-3, with TRBD1 as a possible D gene (7 bases). This CDR3 spans 11 amino acids. Germline CDR1 and CDR2: SQVTM and ANQGSEA. V lost 3 bases and J 11 bases, leaving 12 bases between the germline ends.

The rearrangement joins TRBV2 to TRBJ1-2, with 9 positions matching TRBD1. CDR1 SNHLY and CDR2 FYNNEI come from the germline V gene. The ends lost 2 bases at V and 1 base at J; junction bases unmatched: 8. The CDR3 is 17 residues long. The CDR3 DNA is TGTGCCAGCAGTGAAAGGGACAGGGCCGATGATAACTATGGCTACACCTTC. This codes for CASSERDRADDNYGYTF.

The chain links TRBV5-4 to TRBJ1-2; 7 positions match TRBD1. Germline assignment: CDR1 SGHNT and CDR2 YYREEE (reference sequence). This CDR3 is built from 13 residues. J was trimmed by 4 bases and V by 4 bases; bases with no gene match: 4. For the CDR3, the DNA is TGTGCCAGCAGCCGGACAGGCCCCTATGGCTACACCTTC. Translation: CASSRTGPYGYTF.

The CDR3 region has the DNA TGCAGTGCTAGAGGGGGCCGAGGGTACTTC. The encoded protein is CSARGGRGYF. The gene calls are TRBV20-1 and TRBJ2-7, with D possibly TRBD1 on 5 matching bases. The CDR3 consists of 10 residues. Trimming took 1 base from V and 12 from J, leaving 10 bases between them. CDR1 DFQATT and CDR2 SNEGSKA come from the germline V gene (reference sequence).

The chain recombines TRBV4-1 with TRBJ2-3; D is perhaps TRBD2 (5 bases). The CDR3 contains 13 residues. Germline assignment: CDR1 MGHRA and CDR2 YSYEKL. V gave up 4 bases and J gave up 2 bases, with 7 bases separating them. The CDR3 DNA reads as TGCGCCAGCAGCCGACTAACCACAGATACGCAGTATTTT. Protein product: CASSRLTTDTQYF.

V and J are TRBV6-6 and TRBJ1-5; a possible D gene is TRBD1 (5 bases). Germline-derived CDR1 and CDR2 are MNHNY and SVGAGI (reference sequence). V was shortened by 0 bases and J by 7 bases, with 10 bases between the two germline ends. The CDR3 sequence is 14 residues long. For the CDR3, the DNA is TGTGCCAGCAGTTACTCCCCCAGGGAACAGCCCCAGCATTTT. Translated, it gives CASSYSPREQPQHF.

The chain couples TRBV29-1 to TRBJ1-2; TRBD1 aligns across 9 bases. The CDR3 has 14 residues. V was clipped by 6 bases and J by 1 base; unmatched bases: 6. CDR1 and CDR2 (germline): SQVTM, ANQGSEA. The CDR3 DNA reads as TGCAGCGTCCCTACAGGGGGCAGTAACTATGGCTACACCTTC. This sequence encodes CSVPTGGSNYGYTF.

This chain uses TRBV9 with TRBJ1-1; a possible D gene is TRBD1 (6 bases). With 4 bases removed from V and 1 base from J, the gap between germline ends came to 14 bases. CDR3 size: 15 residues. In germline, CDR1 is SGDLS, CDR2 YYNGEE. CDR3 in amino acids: CASSPRDTGNTEAFF. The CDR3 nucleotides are TGTGCCAGCAGCCCCCGGGACACAGGGAACACTGAAGCTTTCTTT. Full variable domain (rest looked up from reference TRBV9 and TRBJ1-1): DSGVTQTPKHLITATGQRVTLRCSPRSGDLSVYWYQQSLDQGLQFLIQYYNGEERAKGNILERFSAQQFPDLHSELNLSSLELGDSALYFCASSPRDTGNTEAFFGQGTRLTVV.

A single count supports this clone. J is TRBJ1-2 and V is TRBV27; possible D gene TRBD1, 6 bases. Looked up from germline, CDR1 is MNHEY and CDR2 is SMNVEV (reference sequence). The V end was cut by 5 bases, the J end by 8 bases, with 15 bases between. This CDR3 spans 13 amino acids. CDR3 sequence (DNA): TGTGCCAGCAGTAACGCAGGGGCTTTCGGCTACACCTTC. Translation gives CASSNAGAFGYTF.

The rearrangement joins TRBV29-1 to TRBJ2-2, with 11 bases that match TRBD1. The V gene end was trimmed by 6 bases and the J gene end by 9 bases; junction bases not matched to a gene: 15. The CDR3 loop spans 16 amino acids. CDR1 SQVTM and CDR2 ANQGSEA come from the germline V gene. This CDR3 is CSVEPRDRGTNRELFF. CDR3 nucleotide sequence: TGCAGCGTAGAGCCCCGGGACAGGGGGACCAATCGGGAGCTGTTTTTT.

The CDR3 is CASIGTSGYAGELFF. The CDR3 DNA reads as TGTGCCAGTATCGGGACTAGCGGGTACGCGGGGGAGCTGTTTTTT. This chain connects TRBV19 to TRBJ2-2; 12 bases are shared with TRBD2. Germline V lookup: CDR1 LNHDA, CDR2 SQIVND (reference sequence). The CDR3 is made up of 15 amino acids. V gave up 7 bases and J gave up 8 bases; unmatched junction bases: 8. Combining the CDR3 with reference TRBV19 and TRBJ2-2 gives the whole variable domain DGGITQSPKYLFRKEGQNVTLSCEQNLNHDAMYWYRQDPGQGLRLIYYSQIVNDFQKGDIAEGYSVSREKKESFPLTVTSAQKNPTAFYLCASIGTSGYAGELFFGEGSRLTVL.

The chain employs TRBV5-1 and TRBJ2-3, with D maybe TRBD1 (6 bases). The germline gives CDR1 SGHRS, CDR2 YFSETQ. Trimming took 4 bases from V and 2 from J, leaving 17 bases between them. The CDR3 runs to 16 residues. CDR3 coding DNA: TGCGCCAGCAGCGCTAGCCAAGGGGGACCCACAGATACGCAGTATTTT. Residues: CASSASQGGPTDTQYF. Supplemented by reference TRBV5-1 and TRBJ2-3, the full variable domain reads KAGVTQTPRYLIKTRGQQVTLSCSPISGHRSVSWYQQTPGQGLQFLFEYFSETQRNKGNFPGRFSGRQFSNSRSEMNVSTLELGDSALYLCASSASQGGPTDTQYFGPGTRLTVL.

The chain's CDR3 is CASSAGTSGYEQYF. CDR3 bases: TGTGCCAGCAGCGCCGGGACTAGCGGCTACGAGCAGTACTTC. V and J are TRBV11-2 and TRBJ2-5; 11 nucleotides align to TRBD2. Near its end, the DNA agrees better with TRBJ2-7, so the J call may be wrong. The CDR3 contains 14 residues. The V gene's germline CDR1 is SGHAT and CDR2 FQNNGV.

The CDR3, as DNA: TGTGCCAGCAGTGGTAGCGGGGGCCCTTCCTACAATGAGCAGTTCTTC. Translating gives CASSGSGGPSYNEQFF. The V call is TRBV6-1, the J call TRBJ2-1, with 9 bases that match TRBD2. Germline assignment: CDR1 MNHNS and CDR2 SASEGT. The junction had 5 bases not matched to a gene; V was cut back by 4 bases and J by 1 base. The length of the CDR3 is 16 residues.

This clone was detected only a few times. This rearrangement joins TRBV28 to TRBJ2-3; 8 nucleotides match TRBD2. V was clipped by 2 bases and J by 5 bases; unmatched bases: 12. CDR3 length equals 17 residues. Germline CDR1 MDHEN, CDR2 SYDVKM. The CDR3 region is CASSLAGGGASRDTQYF. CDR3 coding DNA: TGTGCCAGCAGTTTAGCGGGGGGAGGGGCCTCTCGAGATACGCAGTATTTT. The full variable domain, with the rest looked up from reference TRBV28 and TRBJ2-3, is DVKVTQSSRYLVKRTGEKVFLECVQDMDHENMFWYRQDPGLGLRLIYFSYDVKMKEKGDIPEGYSVSREKKERFSLILESASTNQTSMYLCASSLAGGGASRDTQYFGPGTRLTVL.

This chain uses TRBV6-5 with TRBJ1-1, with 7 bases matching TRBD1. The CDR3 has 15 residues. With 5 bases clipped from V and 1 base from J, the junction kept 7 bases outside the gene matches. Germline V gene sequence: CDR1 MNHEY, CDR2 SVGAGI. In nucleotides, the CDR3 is TGTGCCAGCAGTCCGACACAGGGGAGGAACACTGAAGCTTTCTTT. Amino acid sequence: CASSPTQGRNTEAFF.

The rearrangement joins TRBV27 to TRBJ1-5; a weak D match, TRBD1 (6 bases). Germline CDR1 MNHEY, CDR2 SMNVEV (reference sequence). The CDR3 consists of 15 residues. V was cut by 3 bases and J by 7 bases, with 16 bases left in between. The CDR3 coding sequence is TGTGCCAGCAGTTTCGTTGGGGGCGGGCGGCAGCCCCAGCATTTT. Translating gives CASSFVGGGRQPQHF.